What follows are 5 T cell receptor beta chains derived from one specimen sequenced in a study of shared clonotypes between healthy human individuals. Profiling relied on immunoSEQ multiplex PCR, and the TCRdb table lists in-frame clones only, not all of them. Counted here are roughly 2,500,000 clones, roughly 93% occurring once; the ten biggest clones make up around 0.37%. The source material was naive CD4+ T cells from PBMCs. The sample's subset: CD45RA+ positively selected. Source of these receptors: a man between 18 and 35 years old in good health. Some clones in this sample may be carry-over from other donors' samples.

CDR3 nucleotides: TGTGCCACCAGCAGTAGCACAGATACGCAGTATTTT. Its protein is CATSSSTDTQYF. The rearrangement links TRBV28 to TRBJ2-3; D gene ambiguous. This CDR3 region has 12 residues. The germline gives CDR1 MDHEN, CDR2 SYDVKM. Trimming removed 10 bases at V and 0 bases at J, with 8 bases between.

The V gene is TRBV29-1, the J gene TRBJ2-3; 11 bases are shared with TRBD1. V dropped 4 bases and J dropped 6; count of bases not matched to a gene: 12. CDR3 size: 16 residues. Germline CDR1 and CDR2: SQVTM and ANQGSEA. Here the CDR3 reads CSVGDRGRYSRDTQYF. The CDR3 DNA reads TGCAGCGTTGGGGACAGGGGGAGGTACTCCCGCGATACGCAGTATTTT.

V is TRBV2 and J is TRBJ2-2; D gene ambiguous. The germline V gene has CDR1 SNHLY and CDR2 FYNNEI. V was pared by 7 bases and J by 2 bases, with 5 bases between. This CDR3 is built from 12 residues. CDR3 amino acids: CASNTNTGELFF. The CDR3, as DNA: TGTGCCAGCAACACTAACACCGGGGAGCTGTTTTTT.

Here the CDR3 reads CASSPGQGTQETQYF. In DNA form, the CDR3 reads TGTGCCAGCTCACCAGGACAGGGGACCCAAGAGACCCAGTACTTC. J is TRBJ2-5 and V is TRBV18; 9 bases are a match to TRBD1. Germline CDR1 reads KGHSH; CDR2 reads LQKENI. The CDR3 runs to 15 residues. V lost 2 bases to trimming and J lost 1 base; unmatched junction nucleotides: 2.

The chain uses TRBV5-4 and TRBJ1-2; 9 nucleotides agree with TRBD1. This CDR3 spans 16 amino acids. The junction had 7 bases not matched to a gene; V was cut back by 0 bases and J by 4 bases. From germline, CDR1 is SGHNT and CDR2 YYREEE (reference sequence). CDR3 nucleotides: TGTGCCAGCAGCTTGGCCTGGACAGGGGTTTCCTATGGCTACACCTTC. Translated: CASSLAWTGVSYGYTF.